This T cell receptor (beta chain) was recorded in a study of cytotoxic CD8 clonotypes in ibrutinib-treated CLL. Study summary: Sample averages reached about 250,000 productive templates and roughly 96,000 productive rearrangements.

The CDR3 is made up of 12 amino acids. V was shortened by 6 bases and J by 6 bases, with 9 bases between the two germline ends. Germline V lookup: CDR1 SGHTA, CDR2 FQGNSA. The sequencing depth, 1 in 200,000 to 1 in 1 million T cells, was the target. Only in-frame clones appear in the TCRdb table, and some are missing; sequencing was by immunoSEQ multiplex PCR. The table lists over 100,000 clones, about 58% of them singletons. The source of this sequence is a human donor with chronic lymphocytic leukemia. J is TRBJ2-1 and V is TRBV7-2; D gene uncertain. The sequenced sample was PBMCs, obtained after 24 months of ibrutinib treatment. CDR3 DNA sequence: TGTGCCAGCAGGCCCGGTTCCAATGAGCAGTTCTTC. Translation gives CASRPGSNEQFF.